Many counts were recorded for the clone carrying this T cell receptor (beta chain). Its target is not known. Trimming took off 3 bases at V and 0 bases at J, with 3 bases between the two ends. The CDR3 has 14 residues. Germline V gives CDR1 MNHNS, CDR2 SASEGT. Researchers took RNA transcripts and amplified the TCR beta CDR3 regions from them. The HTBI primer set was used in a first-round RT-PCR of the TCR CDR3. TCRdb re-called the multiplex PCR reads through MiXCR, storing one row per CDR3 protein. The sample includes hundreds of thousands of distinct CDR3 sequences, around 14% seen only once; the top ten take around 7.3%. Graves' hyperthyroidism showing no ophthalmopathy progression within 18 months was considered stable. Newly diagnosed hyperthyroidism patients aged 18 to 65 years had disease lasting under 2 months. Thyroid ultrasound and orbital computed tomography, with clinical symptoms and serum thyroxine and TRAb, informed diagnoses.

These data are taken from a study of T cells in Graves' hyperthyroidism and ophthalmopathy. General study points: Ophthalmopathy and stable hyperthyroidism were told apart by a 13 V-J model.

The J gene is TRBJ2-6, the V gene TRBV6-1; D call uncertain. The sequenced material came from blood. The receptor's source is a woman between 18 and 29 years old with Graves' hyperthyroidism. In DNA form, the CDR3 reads TGTGCCAGCAGTGAGGGCTCTGGGGCCAACGTCCTGACTTTC. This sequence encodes CASSEGSGANVLTF.